Following are 2 T cell receptor beta chains from one sample sequenced in a study of blood T cell repertoires in COVID-19. Data came from immunoSEQ multiplex PCR; TCRdb stores just in-frame clones and leaves some out. The sample contains a few hundred thousand clones, roughly nine tenths of which appear only once. The sample taken for sequencing was peripheral blood. Receptors were obtained from a man aged 55 to 70 with acute or convalescent COVID-19.

In its sample, this clone was seen a few times. The rearrangement links TRBV19 to TRBJ1-5, with D perhaps TRBD1 (6 bases). The V and J ends lost 7 bases and 0 bases respectively, with 10 bases between them. The CDR3 totals 14 residues. The germline gives CDR1 LNHDA, CDR2 SQIVND (reference sequence). Here the CDR3 reads CASIKTGSNQPQHF. DNA for the CDR3: TGTGCCAGTATTAAGACAGGTAGCAATCAGCCCCAGCATTTT.

The chain couples TRBV7-2 to TRBJ2-6, with TRBD1 matching over 8 bases. The CDR3 sequence is 17 residues long. Looked up from germline, CDR1 is SGHTA and CDR2 is FQGNSA. The V and J ends lost 5 bases and 3 bases, in that order; junction bases with no gene match: 9. DNA of the CDR3: TGTGCCAGCAGCCCCACGGACAGGGTCTTTGGGGCCAACGTCCTGACTTTC. Its protein is CASSPTDRVFGANVLTF.